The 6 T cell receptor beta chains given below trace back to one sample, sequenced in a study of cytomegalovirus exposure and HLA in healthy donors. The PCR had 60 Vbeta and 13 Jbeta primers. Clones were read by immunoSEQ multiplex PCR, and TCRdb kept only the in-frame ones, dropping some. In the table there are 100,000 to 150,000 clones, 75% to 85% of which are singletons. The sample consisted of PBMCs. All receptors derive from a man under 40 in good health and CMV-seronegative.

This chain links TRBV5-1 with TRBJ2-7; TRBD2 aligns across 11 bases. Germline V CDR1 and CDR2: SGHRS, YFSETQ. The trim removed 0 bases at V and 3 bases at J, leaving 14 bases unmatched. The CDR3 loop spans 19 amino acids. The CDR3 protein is CASSLVPGTSGGQVYEQYF. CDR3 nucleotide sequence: TGCGCCAGCAGCTTGGTCCCCGGGACTAGCGGTGGGCAGGTCTACGAGCAGTACTTC.

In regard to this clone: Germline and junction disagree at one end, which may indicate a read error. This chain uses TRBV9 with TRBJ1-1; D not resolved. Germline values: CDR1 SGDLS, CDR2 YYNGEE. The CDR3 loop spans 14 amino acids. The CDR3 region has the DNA TGTGCCAGCAGCGCCCGTGATGACAACACTGAAGCTTCCTTT. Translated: CASSARDDNTEASF.

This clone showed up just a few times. The CDR3 region is CASSAWDSDSPNYEQYF. CDR3 nucleotide sequence: TGTGCCAGTAGTGCATGGGACAGCGACTCACCTAATTACGAGCAGTACTTC. V and J are TRBV19 and TRBJ2-7; the match to TRBD1 covers 7 bases. The ends lost 5 bases at V and 4 bases at J; junction bases unmatched: 17. Germline V CDR1 and CDR2: LNHDA, SQIVND (reference sequence). This CDR3 is 17 amino acids long.

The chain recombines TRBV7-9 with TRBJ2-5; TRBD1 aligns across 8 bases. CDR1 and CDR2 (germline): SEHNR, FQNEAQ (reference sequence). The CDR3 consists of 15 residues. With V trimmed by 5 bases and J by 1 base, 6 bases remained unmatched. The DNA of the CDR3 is TGTGCCAGCAGCGCTCGACAGGGGCTCCAAGAGACCCAGTACTTC. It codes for CASSARQGLQETQYF. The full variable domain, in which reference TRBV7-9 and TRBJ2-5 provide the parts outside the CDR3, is DTGVSQNPRHKITKRGQNVTFRCDPISEHNRLYWYRQTLGQGPEFLTYFQNEAQLEKSRLLSDRFSAERPKGSFSTLEIQRTEQGDSAMYLCASSARQGLQETQYFGPGTRLLVL.

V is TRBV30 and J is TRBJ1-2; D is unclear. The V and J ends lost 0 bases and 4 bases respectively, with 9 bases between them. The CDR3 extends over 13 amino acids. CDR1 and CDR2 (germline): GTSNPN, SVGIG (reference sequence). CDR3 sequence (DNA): TGTGCCTGGAGTGTGGAGCCAATCTATGGCTACACCTTC. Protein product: CAWSVEPIYGYTF.

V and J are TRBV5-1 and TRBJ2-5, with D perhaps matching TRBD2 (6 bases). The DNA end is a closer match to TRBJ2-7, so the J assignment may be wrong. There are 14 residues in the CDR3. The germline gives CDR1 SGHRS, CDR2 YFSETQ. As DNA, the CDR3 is TGCGCCAGCCGGAGACTAGGCGGCCCCTACGAGCAGTACTTC. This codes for CASRRLGGPYEQYF.